One and the same sample provided the 3 T cell receptor beta chains below, sequenced in a study of blood T cell repertoires in COVID-19. Profiled with immunoSEQ multiplex PCR; TCRdb holds only in-frame clones, not every one. The sample lists hundreds of thousands of clones; approximately 82% were seen once. The material sequenced was peripheral blood. The receptors here all came from a woman older than 75 with acute or convalescent COVID-19.

The CDR3 loop reads CASRLRGQNEKLFF. The DNA for the CDR3 is TGTGCCAGCAGATTAAGGGGGCAGAATGAAAAACTGTTTTTT. The rearrangement joins TRBV27 to TRBJ1-4; 7 positions agree with TRBD1. CDR3 length: 14 amino acids. V was pared by 6 bases and J by 5 bases, with 6 bases of the junction left unmatched. Germline CDR1 is MNHEY and CDR2 is SMNVEV (reference sequence).

This rearrangement joins TRBV4-1 to TRBJ1-5; 8 bases fit TRBD1. V was pared by 4 bases and J by 5 bases, with 1 base of the junction left unmatched. Germline CDR1 is MGHRA and CDR2 is YSYEKL. This CDR3 region has 13 residues. CDR3 coding DNA: TGCGCCAGCAGCCCGACAGGGGATCAGCCCCAGCATTTT. The encoded protein is CASSPTGDQPQHF.

The chain employs TRBV7-3 and TRBJ2-3; TRBD2 agrees at 11 bases. The CDR3 contains 21 residues. Germline V lookup: CDR1 SGHTA, CDR2 FQGTGA. Trimming took 2 bases from V and 5 from J; bases not matched to a gene: 21. CDR3 coding DNA: TGTGCCAGCAGCTTAGGGACATCGACTAGCGGGATATGGATCCGTGAAGATACGCAGTATTTT. It encodes CASSLGTSTSGIWIREDTQYF.